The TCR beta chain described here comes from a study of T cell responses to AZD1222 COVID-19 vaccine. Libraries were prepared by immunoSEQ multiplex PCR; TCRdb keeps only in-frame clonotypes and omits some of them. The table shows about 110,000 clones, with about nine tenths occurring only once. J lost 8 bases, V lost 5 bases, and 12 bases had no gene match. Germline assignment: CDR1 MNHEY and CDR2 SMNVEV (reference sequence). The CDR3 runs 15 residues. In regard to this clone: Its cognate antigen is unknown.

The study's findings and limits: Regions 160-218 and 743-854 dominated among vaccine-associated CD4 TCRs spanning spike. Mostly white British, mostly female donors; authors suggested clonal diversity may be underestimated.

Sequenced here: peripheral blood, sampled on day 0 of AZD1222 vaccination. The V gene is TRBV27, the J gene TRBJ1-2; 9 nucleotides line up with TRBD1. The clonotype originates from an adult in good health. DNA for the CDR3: TGTGCCAGCAGTCAAAGGACAGGGGTAATGGGGGGCTACACCTTC. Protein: CASSQRTGVMGGYTF.